The 10 T cell receptor beta chains below all came from one sample that was sequenced in a study of beta chain features in type 1 diabetes (dated by TCRdb to 2016 to 2019). Receptor libraries were prepared by the immunoSEQ multiplex PCR assay. The entire amount of isolated RNA was reverse transcribed using the High Capacity cDNA Reverse Transcription Kit, so the sequenced TCRB transcripts were expressed ones. The clones in this table, taken by TCRdb from immuneACCESS, are in-frame only. Not every clone is retained; where verified, under half of the shortfall comes from an unresolved V gene, and the cause of the rest is unknown. Across this sample there are approximately 300,000 clones, with approximately 11% seen only once. About 0.015% of the sample goes to the ten largest clones. Material for sequencing was naive CD4+ T cells from blood. What this sample's cell subset or site label stands for: true naive CD4+ T cells. Receptors originate from a woman younger than 45 in good health.

The table lists this clone with a few counts. The chain has TRBV7-9 and TRBJ2-1; 7 nucleotides align to TRBD1. CDR1 and CDR2 (germline): SEHNR, FQNEAQ (reference sequence). Trimming at V came to 5 bases and at J to 6 bases, leaving 4 bases not matched to a gene. The CDR3 runs 13 residues. The CDR3, as DNA: TGTGCCAGCAGCAACACAGGGGCCAATGAGCAGTTCTTC. This encodes CASSNTGANEQFF.

The chain is built from TRBV4-2 and TRBJ1-2; tentative D call: TRBD1 (6 bases). There are 18 residues in the CDR3. V was trimmed by 0 bases and J by 4 bases, leaving 21 bases between them. CDR1 and CDR2 (germline): LGHNA, YNFKEQ. As DNA, the CDR3 is TGTGCCAGCAGCCAAGATCTACAGGGCCCACAACTAGTCTATGGCTACACCTTC. This codes for CASSQDLQGPQLVYGYTF.

This chain connects TRBV7-3 to TRBJ2-3, with TRBD2 matching 10 bases. V trimming: 5 bases; J trimming: 4 bases; junction bases outside the gene matches: 12. The CDR3 is 17 amino acids. CDR1 and CDR2 (germline): SGHTA, FQGTGA. CDR3 region: CASSARSSGSSADTQYF. In nucleotides, the CDR3 is TGTGCCAGCAGCGCCCGTTCTAGCGGGAGTAGCGCAGATACGCAGTATTTT. Looking up the rest from reference TRBV7-3 and TRBJ2-3 gives the full variable domain: GAGVSQTPSNKVTEKGKYVELRCDPISGHTALYWYRQSLGQGPEFLIYFQGTGAADDSGLPNDRFFAVRPEGSVSTLKIQRTERGDSAVYLCASSARSSGSSADTQYFGPGTRLTVL.

This chain joins TRBV4-1 and TRBJ1-1, with D unresolved. Trimming removed 1 base at V and 4 bases at J, with 19 bases between. The germline CDR1 and CDR2 sequences are MGHRA and YSYEKL. The CDR3 length is 17 residues. The CDR3 DNA sequence: TGCGCCAGCAGCCAAGGTCAGGCCTTTTCCTTGAGCACTGAAGCTTTCTTT. It specifies CASSQGQAFSLSTEAFF.

The rearrangement links TRBV9 to TRBJ2-1, with 16 positions matching TRBD2. Germline-derived CDR1 and CDR2 are SGDLS and YYNGEE. Trimming removed 4 bases from V and 8 bases from J; junction bases left unmatched: 9. This CDR3 region has 17 residues. CDR3 bases: TGTGCCAGCAGCCCTTCACTGGGACTAGCGGGAGGGGATGAGCAGTTCTTC. It codes for CASSPSLGLAGGDEQFF.

The chain uses TRBV4-2 and TRBJ2-7; D is possibly TRBD1 (6 bases). Germline V CDR1 and CDR2: LGHNA, YNFKEQ. The CDR3 spans 16 residues. The V and J ends lost 0 bases and 1 base respectively, with 13 bases between them. CDR3 DNA sequence: TGTGCCAGCAGCCAAGATAAGCAGGGGTCTTCCTACGAGCAGTACTTC. It yields the protein CASSQDKQGSSYEQYF.

The chain combines TRBV7-3 with TRBJ1-1; D uncertain. The CDR3 is made up of 16 amino acids. Germline loops: CDR1 SGHTA, CDR2 FQGTGA. The ends were cut back, 2 bases at V and 0 bases at J, with 13 bases in the middle. CDR3: CASSLGGRLMNTEAFF. The CDR3 DNA follows: TGTGCCAGCAGCTTAGGCGGAAGGTTAATGAACACTGAAGCTTTCTTT.

The chain combines TRBV4-3 with TRBJ2-2, with a tentative D call TRBD1 (5 bases). V lost 0 bases and J lost 4, with 15 bases in between. The germline V gene encodes CDR1 LGHNA and CDR2 YSLEER. This CDR3 contains 17 residues. Here the CDR3 reads CASSQDSPQGGTGELFF. The CDR3 DNA is TGCGCCAGCAGCCAAGATTCTCCCCAGGGCGGCACCGGGGAGCTGTTTTTT.

CDR3 sequence reads: CASSVSGRNGELFF. DNA for the CDR3: TGTGCCAGCAGTGTTAGCGGGAGAAACGGGGAGCTGTTTTTT. The V and J genes are TRBV6-5 and TRBJ2-2, with 9 positions matching TRBD2. V shed 5 bases and J 7 bases; nucleotides not matched to a gene: 5. The CDR3 extends over 14 amino acids. Per the germline V gene, CDR1 is MNHEY and CDR2 is SVGAGI.

Only a few counts were recorded for this clone. One end of the junction does not line up with germline, which may come from a read error. Within the sample, other DNA sequences also encode this same CDR3. This chain uses TRBV7-7 with TRBJ2-5; 7 bases match TRBD2. The CDR3 contains 15 residues. The germline CDR1 and CDR2 sequences are SSHAT and FNYEAQ (reference sequence). The CDR3 is CASSLVGGGQETQYF. Here the CDR3 DNA reads TGTGCTAGCAGCTTAGTAGGCGGGGGCCAAGAGACCCAGTACTTC.